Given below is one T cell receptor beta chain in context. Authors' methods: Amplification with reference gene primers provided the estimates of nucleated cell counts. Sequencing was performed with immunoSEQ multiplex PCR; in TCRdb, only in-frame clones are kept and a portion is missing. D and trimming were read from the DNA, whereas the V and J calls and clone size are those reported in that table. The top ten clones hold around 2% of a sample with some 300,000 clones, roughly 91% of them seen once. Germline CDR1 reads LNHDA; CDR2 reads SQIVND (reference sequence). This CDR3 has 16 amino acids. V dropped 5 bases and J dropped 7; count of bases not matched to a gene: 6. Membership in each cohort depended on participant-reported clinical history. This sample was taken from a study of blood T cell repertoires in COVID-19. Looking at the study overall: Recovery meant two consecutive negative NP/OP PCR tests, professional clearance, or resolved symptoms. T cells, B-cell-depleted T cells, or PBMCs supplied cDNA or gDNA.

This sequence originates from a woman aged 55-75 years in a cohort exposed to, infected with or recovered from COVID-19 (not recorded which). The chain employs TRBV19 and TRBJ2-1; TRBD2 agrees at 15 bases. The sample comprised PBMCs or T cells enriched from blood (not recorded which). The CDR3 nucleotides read TGTGCCAGTAGTTCCTGGACTAGCGGGAGGGAAAATGAGCAGTTCTTC. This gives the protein CASSSWTSGRENEQFF.